Listed here is a single T cell receptor (beta chain). Its antigen is currently unknown. Per germline, CDR1 MNHEY and CDR2 SMNVEV (reference sequence). The CDR3 runs to 14 residues. V lost 0 bases, J lost 6 bases, and 9 bases lay in between. These data come from a study of persistence of HIV-infected CD4 T cells. The stimulus was lysate of CMV-infected fibroblasts, about 11 ug/mL. Sorted nonresponding memory CD4+ T cells were CD40L-negative, CD69-negative, CD45RO-high. The immunoSEQ assay was version 4, run in survey mode. Clones were sequenced by immunoSEQ multiplex PCR, and TCRdb holds only the in-frame ones, with some missing. Of about 48,000 clones listed, more than 60% are singletons.

Material: CD4+ T cells sorted from PBMCs after approximately 18-hour stimulation, obtained from a patient who received antiretroviral therapy. The receptor was derived from an adult man with HIV who was CMV-seropositive. The chain recombines TRBV27 with TRBJ1-5; D may be TRBD1 (5 bases). The CDR3: CASSLSLRGQPQHF. The CDR3 DNA reads as TGTGCCAGCAGTTTATCGCTAAGGGGTCAGCCCCAGCATTTT.